The sequence of this T cell receptor (beta chain) was determined in a study of response to subunit inactivated influenza vaccine. In this sample, this clonotype turned up many times. Its cognate antigen is unknown. Overall study findings and caveats: Authors suggested each seasonal flu vaccination may recruit only limited numbers of new T cells.

TCRdb re-called the RT-PCR reads with MiXCR, one entry per CDR3 protein. The profile covers 400,000 to 550,000 distinct CDR3 sequences, with 25% appearing a single time and around 2% taken by the ten largest. Sequenced material: CD4+ T cells sorted from PBMCs, taken roughly 5 days after vaccination. This receptor was identified in a man in his forties or fifties who received an inactivated influenza vaccine.

The CDR3 protein is CASSRGNPGLAPRFSSYEQYF. DNA for the CDR3: TGCGCCAGCAGCCGTGGGAACCCTGGACTAGCGCCGAGATTTAGCTCCTACGAGCAGTACTTC. The J gene is TRBJ2-7, the V gene TRBV5-1; TRBD2 matches 9 bases. The junction had 23 bases not matched to a gene; V was cut back by 4 bases and J by 0 bases. The CDR3 consists of 21 residues. Per the germline V gene, CDR1 is SGHRS and CDR2 is YFSETQ. Full variable domain (remainder filled in from reference TRBV5-1 and TRBJ2-7): KAGVTQTPRYLIKTRGQQVTLSCSPISGHRSVSWYQQTPGQGLQFLFEYFSETQRNKGNFPGRFSGRQFSNSRSEMNVSTLELGDSALYLCASSRGNPGLAPRFSSYEQYFGPGTRLTVT.